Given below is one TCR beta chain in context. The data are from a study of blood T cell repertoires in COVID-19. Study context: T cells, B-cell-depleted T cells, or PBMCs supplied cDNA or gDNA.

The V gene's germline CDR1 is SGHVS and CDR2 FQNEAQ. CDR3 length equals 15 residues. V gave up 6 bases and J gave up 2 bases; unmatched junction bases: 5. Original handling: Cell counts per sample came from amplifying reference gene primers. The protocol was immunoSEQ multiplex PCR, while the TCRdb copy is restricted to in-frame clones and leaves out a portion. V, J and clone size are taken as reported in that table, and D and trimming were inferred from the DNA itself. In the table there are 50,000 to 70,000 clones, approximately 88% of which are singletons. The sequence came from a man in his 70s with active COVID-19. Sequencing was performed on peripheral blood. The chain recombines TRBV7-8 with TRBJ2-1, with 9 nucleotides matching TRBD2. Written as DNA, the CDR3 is TGTGCCAGCAGTAGCGGGAGAGTCCCCTACAATGAGCAGTTCTTC. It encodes CASSSGRVPYNEQFF.